Presented here are 4 T cell receptor beta chains from one specimen sequenced in a study of CD8 T cells in Susac syndrome. Random hexamers primed reverse transcription of 0.5 to 1 ug RNA. TCRdb reprocessed the immunoSEQ multiplex PCR reads via MiXCR and lists one record per CDR3 protein. The sample lists about 280,000 distinct CDR3 sequences, roughly 84% seen once, with over 0.095% in the top ten. Sequences were obtained from CD8+ T cells from PBMCs. The receptors shown here come from a human donor with multiple sclerosis.

The V and J genes are TRBV19 and TRBJ2-7; 10 bases line up with TRBD2. Germline-derived CDR1 and CDR2 are LNHDA and SQIVND (reference sequence). This CDR3 region has 13 residues. J gave up 7 bases and V 6 bases, and 6 bases lay outside the gene matches. CDR3 residues: CASSPSGRREQYF. CDR3 DNA: TGTGCCAGTAGCCCTAGCGGGAGACGGGAGCAGTACTTC.

The V call is TRBV6-4, the J call TRBJ2-5; 8 nucleotides line up with TRBD1. Trimming removed 6 bases from V and 5 bases from J; junction bases left unmatched: 8. CDR3 length: 14 amino acids. The V gene's germline CDR1 is MRHNA and CDR2 SNTAGT. The CDR3 region is CASRIRGRRETQYF. The CDR3 DNA reads as TGTGCCAGCAGGATCAGGGGGCGTCGGGAGACCCAGTACTTC.

In DNA, the CDR3 is TGTGCCAGCAGCCTCGTAGCGGTAGGGGGAGAGACCCAGTACTTC. Its translation: CASSLVAVGGETQYF. The chain combines TRBV14 with TRBJ2-5, with D perhaps assigned TRBD1 or TRBD2 (6 bases each). Trimming shortened V by 4 bases and J by 4 bases, and 16 bases separated the two germline ends. CDR1 and CDR2 from the germline V gene are SGHDN and FVKESK. The CDR3 contains 15 residues. Full variable domain (rest looked up from reference TRBV14 and TRBJ2-5): EAGVTQFPSHSVIEKGQTVTLRCDPISGHDNLYWYRRVMGKEIKFLLHFVKESKQDESGMPNNRFLAERTGGTYSTLKVQPAELEDSGVYFCASSLVAVGGETQYFGPGTRLLVL.

This chain uses TRBV10-3 with TRBJ2-2, with 8 bases aligning to TRBD2. CDR3 length: 17 amino acids. Germline V CDR1 and CDR2: ENHRY, SYGVKD. J was trimmed by 3 bases and V by 8 bases; bases with no gene match: 14. In DNA form, the CDR3 reads TGTGCCATCGCGACCCTCCCGGGGGGGCAGGACACCGGGGAGCTGTTTTTT. This encodes CAIATLPGGQDTGELFF.